Listed below are T cell receptor beta chains from one sample, sequenced in a study of T cell responses to AZD1222 COVID-19 vaccine. The data were produced by immunoSEQ multiplex PCR, yet TCRdb's version contains in-frame clones alone and is incomplete. The data contain under 150,000 clones, approximately 92% of them singletons. The sample in question was peripheral blood, obtained 28 days after the second AZD1222 dose. These receptors were obtained from an adult who received the AZD1222 COVID-19 vaccine. Each CDR3 is given with its conserved first and last residue. D genes are given only for firm matches. Only some rows state a clone size, as once, few, many or a class for expanded clones.

J gene	V gene	D gene	clone size	CDR3 DNA	CDR3 protein
TRBJ2-1	TRBV7-3	NA	NA	TGTGCCAGCAGCCAGGGGACTAACCAATACAATGAGCAGTTCTTC	CASSQGTNQYNEQFF
TRBJ2-5	TRBV4-1	NA	NA	TGCGCCAGCAGCTTCAAAGAGACCCAGTACTTC	CASSFKETQYF
TRBJ1-4	TRBV10-3	TRBD1	NA	TGTGCCATCGGATCCCTCGGGACAGCACTGTTTTTT	CAIGSLGTALFF
TRBJ1-4	TRBV7-9	NA	NA	TGTGCCAGCAGCTACCTGGGCGAAAAACTGTTTTTT	CASSYLGEKLFF
TRBJ2-1	TRBV24-1	TRBD1	NA	TGTGCCACGCAGTGGGGGGCCGGGACAGGCAATGAGCAGTTCTTC	CATQWGAGTGNEQFF
TRBJ2-7	TRBV4-1	TRBD2	NA	TGCGCCAGCAGCCAAGATCCAGGGATAGCGGGGAAATCCTACGAGCAGTACTTC	CASSQDPGIAGKSYEQYF
TRBJ2-5	TRBV24-1	TRBD1	NA	TGTGCCACCAGTGACGCTGGGACAGACACTCCAGAGACCCAGTACTTC	CATSDAGTDTPETQYF
TRBJ1-6	TRBV19	NA	NA	TGTGCCAGTAGTATGAAGCGGACCGATAATTCACCCCTCCACTTT	CASSMKRTDNSPLHF
TRBJ1-2	TRBV28	TRBD1	NA	TGTGCCAGCAGTGGAACAGGGGTCAACTATGGCTACACCTTC	CASSGTGVNYGYTF
TRBJ2-3	TRBV29-1	NA	once	TGCAGCGTAACGCGCAGGGTGATAGATACGCAGTATTTT	CSVTRRVIDTQYF
TRBJ2-1	TRBV4-1	NA	NA	TGCGCCAGCAGCCAAAGGGGGGGTAATGAGCAGTTCTTC	CASSQRGGNEQFF
TRBJ2-7	TRBV6-2/TRBV6-3	TRBD2	NA	TGTGCCAGCAGTTTACGGGAAGGGGAGGGCTACGAGCAGTACTTC	CASSLREGEGYEQYF